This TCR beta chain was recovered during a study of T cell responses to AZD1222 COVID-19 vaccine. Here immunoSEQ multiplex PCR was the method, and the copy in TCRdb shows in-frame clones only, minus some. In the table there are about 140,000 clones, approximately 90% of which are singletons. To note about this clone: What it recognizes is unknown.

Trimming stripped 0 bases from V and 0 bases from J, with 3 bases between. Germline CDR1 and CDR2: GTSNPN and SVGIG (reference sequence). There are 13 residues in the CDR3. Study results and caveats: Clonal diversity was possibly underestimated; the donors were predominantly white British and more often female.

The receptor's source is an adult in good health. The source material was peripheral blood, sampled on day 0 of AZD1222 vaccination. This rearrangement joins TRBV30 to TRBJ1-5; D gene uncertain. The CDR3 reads CAWSVLSNQPQHF. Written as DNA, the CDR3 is TGTGCCTGGAGTGTACTTAGCAATCAGCCCCAGCATTTT.